This T cell receptor (beta chain) was profiled in a study of blood T cell repertoires in COVID-19. At the level of the study: Sample material is recorded as cDNA or gDNA derived from T cells, B-cell-depleted T cells, or PBMCs.

This CDR3 spans 15 amino acids. Germline CDR1 is SEHNR and CDR2 is FQNEAQ (reference sequence). V shed 5 bases and J shed 2 bases, with 13 bases lying between them. Participant age was roughly 18 to 100 years, and participants resided in 24 US areas. Cohorts were based on clinical histories the participants reported. Per the original methods: Amplifying reference gene primers gave estimates of nucleated cell counts. Here immunoSEQ multiplex PCR was the method, and the copy in TCRdb shows in-frame clones only, minus some. V, J and clone size are those of that table, while D and trimming were read from the DNA. The table lists roughly 220,000 clones, about 80% of them singletons.

Sequenced: PBMCs or T cells enriched from blood (not recorded which). The chain recombines TRBV7-9 with TRBJ2-1, with a tentative D call TRBD2 (5 bases). The source of this sequence is a woman in her forties with acute COVID-19. CDR3 sequence reads: CASSEEGAAYNEQFF. CDR3 sequence (DNA): TGTGCCAGCAGCGAAGAGGGTGCCGCCTACAATGAGCAGTTCTTC.